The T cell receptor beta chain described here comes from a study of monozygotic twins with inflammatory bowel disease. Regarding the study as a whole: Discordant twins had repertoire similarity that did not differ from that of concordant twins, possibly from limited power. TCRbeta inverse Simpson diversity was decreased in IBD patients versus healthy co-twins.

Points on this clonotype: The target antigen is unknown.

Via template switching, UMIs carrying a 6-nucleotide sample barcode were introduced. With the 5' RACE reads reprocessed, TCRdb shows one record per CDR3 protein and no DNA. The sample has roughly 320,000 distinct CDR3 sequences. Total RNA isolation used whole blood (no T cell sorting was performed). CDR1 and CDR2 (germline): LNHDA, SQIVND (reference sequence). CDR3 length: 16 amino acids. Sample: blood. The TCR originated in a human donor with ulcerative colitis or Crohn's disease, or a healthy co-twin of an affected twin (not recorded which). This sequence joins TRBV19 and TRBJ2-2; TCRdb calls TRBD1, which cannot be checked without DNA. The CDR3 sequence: CASYVPTAANTGELFF.